This T cell receptor (beta chain) comes out of a study of regulatory T cells in long-lasting Graves disease. Study results and limitations: Accuracy was perhaps lowered by the small sample size.

Building the TCR beta libraries relied on iRepertoire HTBI primers, and CDR3 regions underwent Arm-PCR. One entry per CDR3 protein results from TCRdb running MiXCR on the multiplex PCR reads. The sample yields about 440,000 distinct CDR3 sequences, less than 20% seen once. This CDR3 is 15 amino acids long. The V gene end was trimmed by 4 bases and the J gene end by 0 bases; junction bases not matched to a gene: 2. From germline, CDR1 is SGHAT and CDR2 FQDESV (reference sequence). Time point defined: newly diagnosed GD, antithyroid drugs for less than 3 months. From PBMCs, RNA was extracted and then used to make the TCR library. The source of the patients was an endocrinology department in Xi'an, China. This clonotype was counted ten times or more. What it binds is unknown. Another study also made use of these data, one on T cells in Graves' hyperthyroidism and ophthalmopathy.

The rearrangement uses TRBV11-1 and TRBJ2-2; TRBD1 agrees at 7 bases. Sequencing was performed on peripheral blood mononuclear cells (PBMCs), taken at new diagnosis, from a patient treated with antithyroid drugs. The TCR sequence derives from a woman younger than 35 with Graves disease. The CDR3, as DNA: TGTGCCAGCAGCTGGGGACAGACGAACACCGGGGAGCTGTTTTTT. Protein sequence: CASSWGQTNTGELFF.